The 9 T cell receptor beta chains below come from one sample, sequenced in a study of cytomegalovirus exposure and HLA in healthy donors. Researchers ran the PCR with 60 Vbeta and 13 Jbeta primers. Sequencing was performed with immunoSEQ multiplex PCR; in TCRdb, only in-frame clones are kept and a portion is missing. The sample records 190,000 or so clones, 75% to 90% being singletons. Sequencing input: PBMCs. These receptors originate from a man aged 45 to 65 in good health and CMV-seronegative.

The chain employs TRBV6-5 and TRBJ1-2, with TRBD1 matching 8 bases. CDR3 size: 16 residues. V was pared by 0 bases and J by 8 bases, with 11 bases of the junction left unmatched. Looked up from germline, CDR1 is MNHEY and CDR2 is SVGAGI. This CDR3 reads CASSYSMAGTGTGYTF. The CDR3 nucleotides are TGTGCCAGCAGTTACTCGATGGCCGGGACAGGAACCGGCTACACCTTC.

This rearrangement joins TRBV19 to TRBJ2-7; 7 bases are a match to TRBD1. The CDR3 runs to 14 residues. J was trimmed by 2 bases and V by 5 bases; bases with no gene match: 6. Germline V gene lookup returns CDR1 LNHDA and CDR2 SQIVND (reference sequence). CDR3 bases: TGTGCCAGTAGTCCCCAGGACAGGCCCTACGAGCAGTACTTC. Its protein product is CASSPQDRPYEQYF.

The V call is TRBV6-1, the J call TRBJ1-3; D is perhaps TRBD1 (6 bases). The ends were cut back, 0 bases at V and 4 bases at J, with 10 bases in the middle. The CDR3 sequence is 15 residues long. CDR1 and CDR2 (germline): MNHNS, SASEGT. The CDR3 coding sequence is TGTGCCAGCAGTGAAGCGGGGACATCCGGAAACACCATATATTTT. Amino acid sequence: CASSEAGTSGNTIYF.

This clone has only one observation. The chain is built from TRBV7-3 and TRBJ2-3; TRBD2 might be the D (5 bases). CDR3 length equals 13 residues. The V end lost 5 bases, the J end lost 6 bases, and 12 bases lay between the germline ends. From germline, CDR1 is SGHTA and CDR2 FQGTGA. CDR3 in DNA: TGTGCCAGCAGCCCGGACTTCGGGGATACGCAGTATTTT. Translated: CASSPDFGDTQYF.

This chain uses TRBV10-3 with TRBJ2-7; TRBD1 might be the D (7 bases). CDR3 length equals 14 residues. The germline V and J ends were trimmed by 0 bases and 3 bases, with 9 bases remaining between them. Germline CDR1 and CDR2: ENHRY and SYGVKD. For the CDR3, the DNA is TGTGCCATCAGTGAGTCGCAGGGGGGCTACGAGCAGTACTTC. Residues: CAISESQGGYEQYF.

The chain recombines TRBV9 with TRBJ1-3; the D is unclear. CDR3 size: 16 residues. Looked up from germline, CDR1 is SGDLS and CDR2 is YYNGEE. Trimming took off 2 bases at V and 0 bases at J, with 12 bases between the two ends. The CDR3 DNA reads TGTGCCAGCAGCGTTCAAGACACCACCTCTGGAAACACCATATATTTT. Encoded protein: CASSVQDTTSGNTIYF.

This chain joins TRBV7-3 and TRBJ2-1, with 12 bases identical to TRBD2. The CDR3 runs 14 residues. The V segment lost 3 bases and the J segment 8 bases; nucleotides outside the gene matches: 2. CDR1 and CDR2 (germline): SGHTA, FQGTGA. The CDR3 sequence is CASSLTSGSDEQFF. Here the CDR3 DNA reads TGTGCCAGCAGCTTGACTAGCGGGAGCGATGAGCAGTTCTTC.

V gene TRBV11-2 combines with J gene TRBJ1-1; D unclear. Germline V gives CDR1 SGHAT, CDR2 FQNNGV. With 5 bases removed from V and 0 bases from J, the gap between germline ends came to 13 bases. The CDR3 has 15 residues. As DNA, the CDR3 is TGTGCCAGCAGCGCACATGGGCAGGTGAACACTGAAGCTTTCTTT. Translated, it gives CASSAHGQVNTEAFF.

The chain employs TRBV4-1 and TRBJ1-1; D gene ambiguous. Trimming took off 1 base at V and 0 bases at J, with 9 bases between the two ends. The germline V gene has CDR1 MGHRA and CDR2 YSYEKL. The CDR3 spans 15 residues. CDR3 coding DNA: TGCGCCAGCAGCCAAGGGCCGCTTCTGAACACTGAAGCTTTCTTT. This gives the protein CASSQGPLLNTEAFF.